This is a list of T cell receptor beta chains from one sample in a study of graft-versus-host responses after intestinal transplantation. These receptors' targets are unknown. The method was immunoSEQ multiplex PCR; TCRdb's version includes in-frame clones alone and lacks a portion of them. The sample records 90,000 to 130,000 clones, 80% to 95% being singletons. The sequences come from unstimulated CD8+ T cells sorted from spleen or lymph node cells, collected before intestinal transplant. The receptors come from a human donor who received an intestinal transplant. The CDR3 runs from the conserved cysteine through the conserved F or W. The order of the fields is V gene, D gene, J gene, CDR3 protein, CDR3 DNA. The D gene is left open where the match is weak.

TRBV30,NA,TRBJ2-1,CAWSGSTYNEQFF,TGTGCCTGGAGTGGTAGCACCTACAATGAGCAGTTCTTC
TRBV7-9,NA,TRBJ2-7,CASSRSGVPYEQYF,TGTGCCAGCAGCCGGTCCGGGGTTCCCTACGAGCAGTACTTC
TRBV10-2,NA,TRBJ2-1,CATLNNEQFF,TGCGCCACCCTGAACAATGAGCAGTTCTTC
TRBV7-9,NA,TRBJ1-1,CASSRGLSNTEAFF,TGTGCCAGCAGCCGGGGACTGTCGAACACTGAAGCTTTCTTT
TRBV27,TRBD1,TRBJ2-5,CASSADRGLGGGQETQYF,TGTGCCAGCAGTGCGGACAGGGGATTAGGGGGCGGGCAAGAGACCCAGTACTTC
TRBV15,NA,TRBJ2-5,CATSGGQSKTQYF,TGTGCCACCAGCGGAGGTCAGAGTAAGACCCAGTACTTC
TRBV5-1,TRBD1,TRBJ1-1,CASSLDRGNTEAFF,TGCGCCAGCAGCCTGGACAGGGGGAACACTGAAGCTTTCTTT
TRBV4-1,NA,TRBJ2-1,CASSHPSAGYSYNEQFF,TGCGCCAGCAGCCATCCTTCAGCGGGCTACTCCTACAATGAGCAGTTCTTC
TRBV27,NA,TRBJ1-2,CASSFQEGVNYGYTF,TGTGCCAGCAGTTTTCAGGAGGGCGTCAACTATGGCTACACCTTC
TRBV10-2,NA,TRBJ2-7,CASSESRTAHEQYF,TGCGCCAGCAGTGAGTCGAGGACCGCCCACGAGCAGTACTTC
TRBV19,NA,TRBJ2-7,CASSSAGSYEQYF,TGTGCCAGTAGTAGTGCCGGCTCCTACGAGCAGTACTTC
TRBV5-1,NA,TRBJ2-2,CASSFGGTGELFF,TGCGCCAGCAGCTTCGGCGGCACCGGGGAGCTGTTTTTT
TRBV27,NA,TRBJ1-1,CASRAGAEAFF,TGTGCCAGCAGGGCAGGCGCTGAAGCTTTCTTT